This T cell receptor beta chain stems from a study of blood T cell repertoires in COVID-19 (dated by TCRdb to 2018 to 2020). At the level of the whole study: Samples covering the acute and convalescent phases of COVID-19 were provided by collaborators in the United States, Italy and Spain. Samples came from the ongoing ImmuneRACE study (first 160 participants) plus 1,254 subjects from 6 global collaborators. The prospective study material was composed of cDNA or gDNA derived from T cells, B-cell-depleted T cells, or PBMCs. The repertoires were released in a freely available public database meant as a resource for research on the immune response to SARS-CoV-2. Where available, HLA class I and class II types were obtained from metadata supplied by the sample provider rather than from assay-based typing. A de-identified subject ID, COVID-19 status, age in years and sex were almost always included in the sample metadata. Deeply sampled blood TCRbeta repertoires from subjects exposed to, actively infected with, or recovered from COVID-19 were included in the dataset.

TCRbeta CDR3 regions were amplified from genomic DNA by means of the immunoSEQ Assay, a bias-controlled multiplex PCR. In the source study's methods: Nucleated cell counts per sample were estimated from amplification of reference gene primers within the assay. To quantify the absolute abundance of each unique TCRbeta CDR3 rearrangement, sequence reads were collapsed and filtered. For each sample, productive Simpson clonality was calculated by taking the square root of Simpson's diversity index across productive rearrangements. The table was pulled from immuneACCESS by TCRdb, which kept in-frame rearrangements only. Such tables lose some clones; where checked, under half of the loss comes from unresolved V genes, and the rest has no known cause. That table furnishes V, J and clone size, whereas the DNA furnished D and trimming. This sample comprises around 190,000 clones, 80% of them detected only once. Jointly, the top ten make up around 6.3% of the sample.

Overall study outcomes, separate from this receptor: How much clinical and demographic metadata was included differed by source and by participant, and the metadata was provided uncurated.

The V end gives up 4 bases and the J end 4 bases, leaving 9 bases in the junction not matched to a gene. Measured from the cysteine to the phenylalanine, the CDR3 is 16 residues long. Only the CDR3 part of the read is kept: 48 bases, read in frame from the first base. The germline V gene yields SGHTA for CDR1 and FQGNSA for CDR2. Collaborating institutions collected whole blood in K2EDTA tubes following their own protocols. For TCRbeta analysis, collaborator samples were shipped as frozen whole blood, as isolated PBMCs, or as DNA extracted from either sample type. In its sample, this clone was seen a few times. The specificity of this receptor is unknown. Per-base quality was not reported, and no clone a single base away is much larger than it.

The sequenced sample was peripheral blood. This TCR came from a man in his sixties or seventies with active or convalescent COVID-19. The chain joins TRBV7-2 to TRBJ2-7; TRBD1 lines up with 11 middle nucleotides. The DNA sequence reads TGTGCCAGCAGCTCCGCCCGGACAGGGGGCGGGTACGAGCAGTACTTC. This encodes CASSSARTGGGYEQYF.